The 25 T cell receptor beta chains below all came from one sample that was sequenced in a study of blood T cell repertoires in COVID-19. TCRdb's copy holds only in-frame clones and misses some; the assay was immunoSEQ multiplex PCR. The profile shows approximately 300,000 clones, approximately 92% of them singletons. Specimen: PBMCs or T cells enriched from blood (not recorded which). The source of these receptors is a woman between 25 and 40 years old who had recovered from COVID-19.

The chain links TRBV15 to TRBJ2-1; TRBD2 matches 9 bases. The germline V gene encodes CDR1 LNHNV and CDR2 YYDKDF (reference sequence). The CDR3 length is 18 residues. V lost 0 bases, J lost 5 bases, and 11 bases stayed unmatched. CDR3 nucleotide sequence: TGTGCCACCAGCAGAGATCCCAATAGCGGGAGTGGTGACAATGAGCAGTTCTTC. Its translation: CATSRDPNSGSGDNEQFF.

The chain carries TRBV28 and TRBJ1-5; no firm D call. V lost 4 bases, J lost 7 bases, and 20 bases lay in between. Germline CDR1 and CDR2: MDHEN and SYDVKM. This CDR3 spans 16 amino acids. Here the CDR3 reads CASSSPAQTYWQPQHF. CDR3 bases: TGTGCCAGCAGTTCCCCTGCCCAGACATATTGGCAGCCCCAGCATTTT.

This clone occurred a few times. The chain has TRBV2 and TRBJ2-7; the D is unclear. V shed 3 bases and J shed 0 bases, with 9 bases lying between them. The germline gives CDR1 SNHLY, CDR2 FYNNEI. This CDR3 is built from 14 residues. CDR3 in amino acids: CASSEVLVSYEQYF. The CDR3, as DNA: TGTGCCAGCAGTGAGGTGCTAGTCTCCTACGAGCAGTACTTC.

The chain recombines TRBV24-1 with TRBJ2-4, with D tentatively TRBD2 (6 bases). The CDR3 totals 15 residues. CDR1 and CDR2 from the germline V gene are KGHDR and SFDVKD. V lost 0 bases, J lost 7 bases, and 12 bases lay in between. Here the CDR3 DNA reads TGTGCCACCAGTGATTTGCGAACAGGAGGGAACATTCAGTACTTC. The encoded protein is CATSDLRTGGNIQYF.

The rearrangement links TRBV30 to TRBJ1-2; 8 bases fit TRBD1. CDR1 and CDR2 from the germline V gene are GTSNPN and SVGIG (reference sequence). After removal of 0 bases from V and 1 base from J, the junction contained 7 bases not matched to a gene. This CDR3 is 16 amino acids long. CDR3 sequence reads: CAWSVSLGQVNYGYTF. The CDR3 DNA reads TGTGCCTGGAGTGTAAGCCTGGGACAGGTTAACTATGGCTACACCTTC.

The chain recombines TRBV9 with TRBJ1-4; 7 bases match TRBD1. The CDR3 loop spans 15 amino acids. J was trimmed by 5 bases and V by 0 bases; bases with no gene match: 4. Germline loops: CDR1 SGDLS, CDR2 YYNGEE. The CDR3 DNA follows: TGTGCCAGCAGCGTAGGGCCAGGGGGAAATGAAAAACTGTTTTTT. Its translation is CASSVGPGGNEKLFF.

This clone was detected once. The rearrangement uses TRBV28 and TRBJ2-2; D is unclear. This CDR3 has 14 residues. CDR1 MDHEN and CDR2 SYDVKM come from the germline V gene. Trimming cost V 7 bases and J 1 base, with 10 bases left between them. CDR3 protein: CASTQRLNTGELFF. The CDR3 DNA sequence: TGTGCCAGCACTCAGCGACTGAACACCGGGGAGCTGTTTTTT.

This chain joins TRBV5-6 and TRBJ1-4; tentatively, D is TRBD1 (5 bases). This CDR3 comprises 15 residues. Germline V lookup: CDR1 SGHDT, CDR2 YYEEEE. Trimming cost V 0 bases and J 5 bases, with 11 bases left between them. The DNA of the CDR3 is TGTGCCAGCAGCTTGGGGGCTGGGGGGAATGAAAAACTGTTTTTT. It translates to CASSLGAGGNEKLFF.

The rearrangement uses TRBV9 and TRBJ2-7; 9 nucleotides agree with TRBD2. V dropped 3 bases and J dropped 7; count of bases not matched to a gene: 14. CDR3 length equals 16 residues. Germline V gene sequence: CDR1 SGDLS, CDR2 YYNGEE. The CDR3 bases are TGTGCCAGCAGCGCGACCGGACTAGCGCTGCCTACGGAGCAGTACTTC. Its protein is CASSATGLALPTEQYF.

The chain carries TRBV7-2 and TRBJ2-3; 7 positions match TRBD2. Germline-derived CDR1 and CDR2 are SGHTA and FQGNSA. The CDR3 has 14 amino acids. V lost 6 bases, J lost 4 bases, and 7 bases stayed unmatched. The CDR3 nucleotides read TGTGCCAGCAGTTCAGTGGCGGGAGCAGATACGCAGTATTTT. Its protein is CASSSVAGADTQYF.

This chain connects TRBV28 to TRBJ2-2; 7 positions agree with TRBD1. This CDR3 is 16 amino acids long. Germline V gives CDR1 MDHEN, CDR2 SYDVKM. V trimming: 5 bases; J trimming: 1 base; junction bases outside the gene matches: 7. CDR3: CASSHRTGLNTGELFF. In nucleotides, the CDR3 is TGTGCCAGCAGTCACCGGACAGGCCTGAACACCGGGGAGCTGTTTTTT.

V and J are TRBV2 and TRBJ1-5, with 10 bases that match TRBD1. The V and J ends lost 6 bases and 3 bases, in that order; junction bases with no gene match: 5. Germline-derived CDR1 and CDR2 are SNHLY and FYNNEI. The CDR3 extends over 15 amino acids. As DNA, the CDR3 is TGTGCCAGCAGAATCGGGACAGGGGACAATCAGCCCCAGCATTTT. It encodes CASRIGTGDNQPQHF.

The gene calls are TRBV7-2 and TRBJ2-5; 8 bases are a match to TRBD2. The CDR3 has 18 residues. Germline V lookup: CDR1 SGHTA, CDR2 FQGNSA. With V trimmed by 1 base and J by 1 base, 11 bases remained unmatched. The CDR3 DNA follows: TGTGCCAGCAGCTTAGACCGATCTTCACTAGCGGTCCAAGAGACCCAGTACTTC. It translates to CASSLDRSSLAVQETQYF.

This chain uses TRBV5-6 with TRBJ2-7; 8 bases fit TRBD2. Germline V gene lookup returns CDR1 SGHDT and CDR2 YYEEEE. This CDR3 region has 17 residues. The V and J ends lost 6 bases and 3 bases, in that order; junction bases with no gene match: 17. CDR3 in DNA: TGTGCCAGCACCGAGGGCAGGTTTAGCGGGACTCACTACGAGCAGTACTTC. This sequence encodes CASTEGRFSGTHYEQYF. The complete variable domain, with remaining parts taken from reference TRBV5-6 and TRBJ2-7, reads DAGVTQSPTHLIKTRGQQVTLRCSPKSGHDTVSWYQQALGQGPQFIFQYYEEEERQRGNFPDRFSGHQFPNYSSELNVNALLLGDSALYLCASTEGRFSGTHYEQYFGPGTRLTVT.

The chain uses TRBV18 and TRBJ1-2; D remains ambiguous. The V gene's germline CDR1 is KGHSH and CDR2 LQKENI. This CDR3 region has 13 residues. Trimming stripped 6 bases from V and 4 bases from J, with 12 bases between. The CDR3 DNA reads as TGTGCCAGCTCGCCCCGGGAAACCTATGGCTACACCTTC. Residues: CASSPRETYGYTF.

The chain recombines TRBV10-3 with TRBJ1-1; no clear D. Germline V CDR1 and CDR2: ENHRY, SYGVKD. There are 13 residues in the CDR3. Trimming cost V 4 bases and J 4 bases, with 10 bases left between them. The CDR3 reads CAISVGVGTEAFF. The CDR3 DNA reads TGTGCCATCAGTGTCGGGGTGGGCACTGAAGCTTTCTTT.

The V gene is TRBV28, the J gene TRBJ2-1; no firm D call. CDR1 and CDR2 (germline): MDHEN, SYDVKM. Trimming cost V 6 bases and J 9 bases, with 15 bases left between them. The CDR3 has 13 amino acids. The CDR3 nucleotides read TGTGCCAGCAGCCCTATGACTCCTTTTGAGCAGTTCTTC. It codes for CASSPMTPFEQFF.

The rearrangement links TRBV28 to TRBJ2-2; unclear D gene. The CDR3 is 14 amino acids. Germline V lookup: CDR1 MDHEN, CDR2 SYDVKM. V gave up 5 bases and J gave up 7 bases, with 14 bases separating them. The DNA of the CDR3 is TGTGCCAGCAGTCCCCGGTCCCGTGGCGGGGAGCTGTTTTTT. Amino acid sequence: CASSPRSRGGELFF.

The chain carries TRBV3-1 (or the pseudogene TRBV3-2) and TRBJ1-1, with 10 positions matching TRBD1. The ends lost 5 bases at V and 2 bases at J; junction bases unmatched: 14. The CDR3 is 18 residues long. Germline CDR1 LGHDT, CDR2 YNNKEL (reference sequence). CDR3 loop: CASSKTLRDRGTNTEAFF. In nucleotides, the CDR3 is TGTGCCAGCAGCAAAACTCTCCGGGACAGGGGCACTAACACTGAAGCTTTCTTT.

In nucleotides, the CDR3 is TGTGCCACCAGTGATTCCGGGCCCCCGGGGGGCTACACCTTC. It codes for CATSDSGPPGGYTF. V and J are TRBV24-1 and TRBJ1-2; D uncertain. CDR1 KGHDR and CDR2 SFDVKD come from the germline V gene. The V end lost 2 bases, the J end lost 8 bases, and 14 bases lay between the germline ends. This CDR3 is 14 amino acids long.

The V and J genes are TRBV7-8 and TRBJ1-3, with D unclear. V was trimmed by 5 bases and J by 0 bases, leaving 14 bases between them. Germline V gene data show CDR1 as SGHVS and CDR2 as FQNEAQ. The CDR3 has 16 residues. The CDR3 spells CASSTPTESSGNTIYF. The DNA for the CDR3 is TGTGCCAGCAGCACCCCCACGGAGAGCTCTGGAAACACCATATATTTT.

The CDR3 is CASSQGLAGGGSDTQYF. CDR3 DNA: TGTGCCAGCAGCCAAGGACTAGCGGGGGGAGGATCAGATACGCAGTATTTT. The chain links TRBV7-2 to TRBJ2-3; 14 bases match TRBD2. This CDR3 is built from 17 residues. Germline CDR1 is SGHTA and CDR2 is FQGNSA. With V trimmed by 5 bases and J by 4 bases, 8 bases remained unmatched.

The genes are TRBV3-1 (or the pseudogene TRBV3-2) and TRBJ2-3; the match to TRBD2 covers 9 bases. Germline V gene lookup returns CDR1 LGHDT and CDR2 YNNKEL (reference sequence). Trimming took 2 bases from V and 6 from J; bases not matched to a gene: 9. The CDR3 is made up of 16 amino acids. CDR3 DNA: TGTGCCAGCAGCCAATTGTCGCTAGCGGGGCGGGATACGCAGTATTTT. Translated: CASSQLSLAGRDTQYF.

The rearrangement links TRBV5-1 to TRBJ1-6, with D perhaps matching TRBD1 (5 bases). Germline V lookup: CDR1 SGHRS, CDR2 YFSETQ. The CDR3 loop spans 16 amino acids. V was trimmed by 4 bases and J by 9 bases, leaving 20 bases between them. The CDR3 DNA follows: TGCGCCAGCAGCCCCCTGGCGGGGGGTACCGGTTCACCCCTCCACTTT. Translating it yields CASSPLAGGTGSPLHF.

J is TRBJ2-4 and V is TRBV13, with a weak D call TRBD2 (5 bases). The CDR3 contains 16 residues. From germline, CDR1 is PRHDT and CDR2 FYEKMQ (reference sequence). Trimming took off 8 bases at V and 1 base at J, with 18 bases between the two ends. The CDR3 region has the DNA TGTGCCAGCGAAACAGCGGAGAGTGCGGCCAAAAACATTCAGTACTTC. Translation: CASETAESAAKNIQYF.